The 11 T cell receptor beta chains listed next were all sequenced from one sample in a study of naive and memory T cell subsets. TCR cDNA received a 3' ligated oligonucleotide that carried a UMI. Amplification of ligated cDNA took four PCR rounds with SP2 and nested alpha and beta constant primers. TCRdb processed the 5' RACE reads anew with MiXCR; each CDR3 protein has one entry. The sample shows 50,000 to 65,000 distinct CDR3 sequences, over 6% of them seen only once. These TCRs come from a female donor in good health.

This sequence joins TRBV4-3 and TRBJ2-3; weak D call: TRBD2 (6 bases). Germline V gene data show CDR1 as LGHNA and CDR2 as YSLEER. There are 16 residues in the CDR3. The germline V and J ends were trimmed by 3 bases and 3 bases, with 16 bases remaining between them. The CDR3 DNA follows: TGCGCCAGCAGCCATGGTCGGGGGATGGGAACAGATACGCAGTATTTT. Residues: CASSHGRGMGTDTQYF.

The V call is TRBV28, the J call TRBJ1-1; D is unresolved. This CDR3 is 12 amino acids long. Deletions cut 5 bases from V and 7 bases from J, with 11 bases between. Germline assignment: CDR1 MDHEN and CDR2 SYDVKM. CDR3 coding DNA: TGTGCCAGCAGTCTCTTGGCGCGTGAAGCTTTCTTT. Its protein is CASSLLAREAFF.

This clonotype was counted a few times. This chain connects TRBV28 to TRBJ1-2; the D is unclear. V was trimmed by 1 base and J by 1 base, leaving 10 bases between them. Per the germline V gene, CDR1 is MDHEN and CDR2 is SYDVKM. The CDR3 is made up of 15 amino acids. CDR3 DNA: TGTGCCAGCAGTTTATCACACTCTGGTAACTATGGCTACACCTTC. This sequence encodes CASSLSHSGNYGYTF.

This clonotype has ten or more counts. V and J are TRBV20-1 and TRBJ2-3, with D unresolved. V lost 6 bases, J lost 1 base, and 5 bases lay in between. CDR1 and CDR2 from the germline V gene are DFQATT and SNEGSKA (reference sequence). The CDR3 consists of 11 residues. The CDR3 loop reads CSAAGTDTQYF. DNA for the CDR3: TGCAGTGCGGCGGGCACAGATACGCAGTATTTT.

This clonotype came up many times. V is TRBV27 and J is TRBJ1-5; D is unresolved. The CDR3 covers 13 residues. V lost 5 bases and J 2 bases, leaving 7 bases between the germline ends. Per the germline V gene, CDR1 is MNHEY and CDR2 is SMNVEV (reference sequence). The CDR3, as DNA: TGTGCCAGCAGTCCCCGCGGCAATCAGCCCCAGCATTTT. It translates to CASSPRGNQPQHF.

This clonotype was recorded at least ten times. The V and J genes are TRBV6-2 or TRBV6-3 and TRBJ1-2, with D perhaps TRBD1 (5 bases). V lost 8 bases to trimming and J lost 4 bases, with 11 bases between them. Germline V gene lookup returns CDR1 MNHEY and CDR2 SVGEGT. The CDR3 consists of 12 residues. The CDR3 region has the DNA TGTGCCAGCTCCGGGACGGTCTATGGCTACACCTTC. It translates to CASSGTVYGYTF.

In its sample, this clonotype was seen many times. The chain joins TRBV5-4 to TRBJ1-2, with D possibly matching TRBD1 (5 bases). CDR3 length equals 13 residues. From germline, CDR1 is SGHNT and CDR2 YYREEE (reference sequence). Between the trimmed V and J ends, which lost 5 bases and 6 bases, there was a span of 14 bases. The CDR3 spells CASRGETSDGYTF. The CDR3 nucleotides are TGTGCCAGCAGAGGGGAGACTAGCGATGGCTACACCTTC.

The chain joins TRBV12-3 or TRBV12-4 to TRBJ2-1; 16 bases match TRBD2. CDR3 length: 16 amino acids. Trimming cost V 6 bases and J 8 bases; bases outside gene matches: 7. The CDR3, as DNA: TGTGCCAGCAGACCGGGACTAGCGGGGGGGTCCGATGAGCAGTTCTTC. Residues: CASRPGLAGGSDEQFF.

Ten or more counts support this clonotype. CDR3 DNA: TGTGCCAGCAGTGAAAACAGGGTCAATCAGCCCCAGCATTTT. Its protein is CASSENRVNQPQHF. The gene calls are TRBV6-1 and TRBJ1-5; a weak D match, TRBD1 (6 bases). With 2 bases removed from V and 3 bases from J, the gap between germline ends came to 8 bases. Germline values: CDR1 MNHNS, CDR2 SASEGT. The CDR3 contains 14 residues.

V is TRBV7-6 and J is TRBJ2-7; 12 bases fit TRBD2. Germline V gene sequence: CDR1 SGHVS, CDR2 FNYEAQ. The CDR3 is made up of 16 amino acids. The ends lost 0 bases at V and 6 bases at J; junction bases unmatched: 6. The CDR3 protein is CASSLALAGGRGEQYF. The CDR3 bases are TGTGCCAGCAGCTTAGCGCTAGCGGGGGGGCGAGGCGAGCAGTACTTC.

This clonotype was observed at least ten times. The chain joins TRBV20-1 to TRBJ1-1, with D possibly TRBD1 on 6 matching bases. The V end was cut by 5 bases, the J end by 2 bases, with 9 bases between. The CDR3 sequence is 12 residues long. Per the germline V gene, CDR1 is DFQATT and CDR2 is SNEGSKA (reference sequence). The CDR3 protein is CSASQGNTEAFF. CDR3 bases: TGCAGTGCTTCACAGGGTAACACTGAAGCTTTCTTT.